This T cell receptor beta chain was identified in a study of regulatory T cells in long-lasting Graves disease. Trimming took off 0 bases at V and 3 bases at J, with 6 bases between the two ends. This CDR3 is built from 12 residues. Germline V gene lookup returns CDR1 SQVTM and CDR2 ANQGSEA. Arm-PCR with iRepertoire HTBI primers amplified the CDR3 regions for these TCR beta libraries. TCRdb re-derived calls from the multiplex PCR reads in MiXCR, one entry per CDR3 protein. The sample records about 450,000 distinct CDR3 sequences, roughly 17% being singletons. Time point defined: newly diagnosed GD, antithyroid drugs for less than 3 months. After RNA was extracted from PBMCs, the TCR library was made from it. The sample was also reused in another study, on T cells in Graves' hyperthyroidism and ophthalmopathy. That work states: The TCR CDR3 first-round RT-PCR relied on the HTBI primer set.

Source: peripheral blood mononuclear cells (PBMCs), taken at new diagnosis, from a patient treated with antithyroid drugs. The rearrangement uses TRBV29-1 and TRBJ2-7; D possibly corresponds to TRBD2 (5 bases). This receptor was identified in a woman aged 30 to 39 with Graves disease. The CDR3 sequence is CSVEEAGYEQYF. CDR3 nucleotide sequence: TGCAGCGTTGAAGAGGCGGGCTACGAGCAGTACTTC.